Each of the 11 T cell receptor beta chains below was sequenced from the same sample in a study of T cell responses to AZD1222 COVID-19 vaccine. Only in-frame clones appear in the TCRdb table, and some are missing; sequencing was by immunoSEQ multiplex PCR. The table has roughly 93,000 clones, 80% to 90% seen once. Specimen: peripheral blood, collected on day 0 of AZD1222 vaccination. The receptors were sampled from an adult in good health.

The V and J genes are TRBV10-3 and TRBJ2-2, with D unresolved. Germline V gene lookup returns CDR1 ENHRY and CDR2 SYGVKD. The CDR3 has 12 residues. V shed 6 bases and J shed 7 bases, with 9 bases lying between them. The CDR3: CAIRPVGGELFF. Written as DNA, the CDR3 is TGTGCCATCAGGCCGGTCGGCGGGGAGCTGTTTTTT.

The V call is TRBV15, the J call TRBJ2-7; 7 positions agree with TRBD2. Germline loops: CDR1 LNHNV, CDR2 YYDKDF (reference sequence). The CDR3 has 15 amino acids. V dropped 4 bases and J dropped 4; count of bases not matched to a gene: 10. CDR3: CATSNLRDYRYEQYF. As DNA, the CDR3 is TGTGCCACCAGCAACCTCCGGGACTACCGGTACGAGCAGTACTTC.

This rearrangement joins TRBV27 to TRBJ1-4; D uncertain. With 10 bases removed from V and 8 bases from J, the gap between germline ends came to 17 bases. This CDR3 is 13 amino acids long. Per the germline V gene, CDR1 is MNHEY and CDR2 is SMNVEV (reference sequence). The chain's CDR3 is CATKAGLDEKLFF. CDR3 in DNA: TGTGCCACCAAGGCGGGGTTAGACGAAAAACTGTTTTTT.

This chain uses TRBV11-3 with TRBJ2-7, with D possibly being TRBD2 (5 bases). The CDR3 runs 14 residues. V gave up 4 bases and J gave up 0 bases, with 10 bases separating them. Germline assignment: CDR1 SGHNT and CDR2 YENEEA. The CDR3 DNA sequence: TGTGCCAGCAGCTCAACGACTATCTCCTACGAGCAGTACTTC. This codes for CASSSTTISYEQYF.

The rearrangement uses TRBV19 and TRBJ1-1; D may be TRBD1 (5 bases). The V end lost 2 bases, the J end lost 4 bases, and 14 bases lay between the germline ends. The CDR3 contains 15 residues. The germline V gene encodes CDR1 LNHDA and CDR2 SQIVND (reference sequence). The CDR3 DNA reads TGTGCCAGTAGTATACGCCTCCGGGGGGTCACTGAAGCTTTCTTT. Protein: CASSIRLRGVTEAFF.

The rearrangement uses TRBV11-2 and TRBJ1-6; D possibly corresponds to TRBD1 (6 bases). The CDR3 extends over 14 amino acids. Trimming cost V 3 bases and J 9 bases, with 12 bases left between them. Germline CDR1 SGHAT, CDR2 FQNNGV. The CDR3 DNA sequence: TGTGCCAGCAGCTTGGGGGGGCTAATTTCACCCCTCCACTTT. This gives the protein CASSLGGLISPLHF. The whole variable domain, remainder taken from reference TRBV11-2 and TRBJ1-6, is EAGVAQSPRYKIIEKRQSVAFWCNPISGHATLYWYQQILGQGPKLLIQFQNNGVVDDSQLPKDRFSAERLKGVDSTLKIQPAKLEDSAVYLCASSLGGLISPLHFGNGTRLTVT.

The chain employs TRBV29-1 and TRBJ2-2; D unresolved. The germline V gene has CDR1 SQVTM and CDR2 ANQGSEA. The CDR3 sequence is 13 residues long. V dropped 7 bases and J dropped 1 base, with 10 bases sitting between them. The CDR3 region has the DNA TGCAGCGGAGGTGGTGGGAACACCGGGGAGCTGTTTTTT. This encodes CSGGGGNTGELFF.

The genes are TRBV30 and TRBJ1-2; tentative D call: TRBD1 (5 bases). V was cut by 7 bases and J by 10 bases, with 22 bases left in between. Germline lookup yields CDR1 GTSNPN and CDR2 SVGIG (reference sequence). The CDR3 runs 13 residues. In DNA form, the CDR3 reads TGTGCCTTGGGACCGTTGGGTGGTTTCTTCTACACCTTC. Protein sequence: CALGPLGGFFYTF.

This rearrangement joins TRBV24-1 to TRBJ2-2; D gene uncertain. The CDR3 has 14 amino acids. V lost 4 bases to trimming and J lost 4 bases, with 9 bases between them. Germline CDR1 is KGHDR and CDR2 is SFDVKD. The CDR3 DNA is TGTGCCACCAGTGACTGGTTTCTCACCGGGGAGCTGTTTTTT. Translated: CATSDWFLTGELFF.

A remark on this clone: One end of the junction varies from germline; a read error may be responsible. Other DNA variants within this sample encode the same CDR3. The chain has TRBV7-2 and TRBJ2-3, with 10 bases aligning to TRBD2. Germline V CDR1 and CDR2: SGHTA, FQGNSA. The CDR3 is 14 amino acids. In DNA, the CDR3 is TGTGCCAGCAGCCTAGCGGGGGGCACAGATACGCAGTATTTT. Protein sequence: CASSLAGGTDTQYF.

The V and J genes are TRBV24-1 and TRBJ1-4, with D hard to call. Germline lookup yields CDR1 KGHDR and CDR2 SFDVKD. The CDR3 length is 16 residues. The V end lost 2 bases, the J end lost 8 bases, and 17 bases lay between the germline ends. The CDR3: CATSDSRRGASEKLFF. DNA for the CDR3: TGTGCCACCAGTGATTCGCGCCGGGGAGCCTCCGAAAAACTGTTTTTT.